This T cell receptor (beta chain) originates from a study of T cells expressing NK-cell markers. Across the study: It was sorted CD3+CD56-NKG2C+, CD3+CD56+NKG2C- and CD3+CD56+NKG2C+ T cells that provided the TCR beta repertoires. Study conclusions and caveats: Dominant NKG2C+ clonotypes made up about 1.0-7.0% of CD8+ T cells in 5 or 6 donors. These same clonotypes (in several donors) also led the CD3+CD56-NKG2C+ fraction.

5'RACE template switching with UMIs generated TCR beta cDNA. From the 5' RACE reads, TCRdb lists one entry per CDR3 protein and no DNA. The sample has roughly 350,000 distinct CDR3 sequences; the top ten hold roughly 5.5%. Of note for this clonotype: Its cognate antigen is unknown.

The specimen sequenced was blood T cells: a sorted CD56 or NKG2C T cell subset, CD4+ or CD8+ T cells, or bulk PBMC T cells (not recorded which). This receptor was identified in a man aged 18 to 69 in good health.

CDR3 in amino acids: CASRDGIAGGPSGANVLTF. This sequence joins TRBV28 and TRBJ2-6; the D gene TCRdb calls, TRBD2, cannot be checked with no DNA. The CDR3 spans 19 residues. Germline lookup yields CDR1 MDHEN and CDR2 SYDVKM.